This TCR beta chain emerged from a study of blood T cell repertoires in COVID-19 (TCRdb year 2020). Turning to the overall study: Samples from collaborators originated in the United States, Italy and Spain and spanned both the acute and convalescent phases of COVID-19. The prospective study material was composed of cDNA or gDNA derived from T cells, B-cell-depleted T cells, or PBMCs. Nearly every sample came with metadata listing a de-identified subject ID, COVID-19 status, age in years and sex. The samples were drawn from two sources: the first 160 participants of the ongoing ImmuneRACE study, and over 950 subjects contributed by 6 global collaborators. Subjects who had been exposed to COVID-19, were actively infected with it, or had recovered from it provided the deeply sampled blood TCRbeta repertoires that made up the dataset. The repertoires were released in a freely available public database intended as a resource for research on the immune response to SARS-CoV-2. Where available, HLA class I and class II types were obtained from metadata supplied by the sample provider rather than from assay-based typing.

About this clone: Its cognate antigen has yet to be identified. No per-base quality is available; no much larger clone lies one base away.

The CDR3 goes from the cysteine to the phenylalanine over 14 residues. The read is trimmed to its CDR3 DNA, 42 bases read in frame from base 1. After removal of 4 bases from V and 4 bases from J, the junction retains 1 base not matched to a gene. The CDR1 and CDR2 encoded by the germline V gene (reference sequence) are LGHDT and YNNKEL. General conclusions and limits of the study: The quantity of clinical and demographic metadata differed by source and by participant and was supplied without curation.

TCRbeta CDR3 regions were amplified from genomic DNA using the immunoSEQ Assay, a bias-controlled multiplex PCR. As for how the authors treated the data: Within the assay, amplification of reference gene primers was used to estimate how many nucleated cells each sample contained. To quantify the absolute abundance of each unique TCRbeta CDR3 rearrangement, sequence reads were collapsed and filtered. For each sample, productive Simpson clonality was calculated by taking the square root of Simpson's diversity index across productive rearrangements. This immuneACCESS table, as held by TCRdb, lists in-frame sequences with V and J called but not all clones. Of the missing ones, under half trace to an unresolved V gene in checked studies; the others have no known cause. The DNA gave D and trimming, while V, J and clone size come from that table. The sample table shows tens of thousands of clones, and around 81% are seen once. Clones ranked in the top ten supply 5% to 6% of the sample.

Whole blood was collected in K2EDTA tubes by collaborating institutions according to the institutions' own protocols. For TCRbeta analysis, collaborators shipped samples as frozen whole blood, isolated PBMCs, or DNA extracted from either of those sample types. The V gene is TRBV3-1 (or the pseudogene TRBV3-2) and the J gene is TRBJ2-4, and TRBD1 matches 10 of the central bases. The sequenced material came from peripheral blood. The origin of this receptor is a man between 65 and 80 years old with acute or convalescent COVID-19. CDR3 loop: CASSLGQGKNIQYF. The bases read TGTGCCAGCAGCCTGGGACAGGGGAAAAACATTCAGTACTTC.